These 20 T cell receptor beta chains originate from one sample sequenced in a study of blood T cell repertoires in COVID-19. The repertoire was sequenced with immunoSEQ multiplex PCR; TCRdb's copy has only in-frame clones and lacks some. Among 200,000 to 250,000 clones, approximately 80% were seen once, and the ten largest hold 6.5% to 9.5%. Sequencing was carried out using peripheral blood. These TCRs come from a woman of 80 years or more with COVID-19, enrolled during active disease.

The V call is TRBV4-1, the J call TRBJ1-1; TRBD1 is a possible D gene (5 bases). The germline V gene encodes CDR1 MGHRA and CDR2 YSYEKL. V dropped 10 bases and J dropped 1 base, with 7 bases sitting between them. The length of the CDR3 is 11 residues. The CDR3 spells CATTGNTEAFF. CDR3 DNA: TGCGCCACCACAGGGAACACTGAAGCTTTCTTT.

The V and J genes are TRBV24-1 and TRBJ1-2, with D possibly matching TRBD1 (6 bases). The CDR3 consists of 13 residues. Trimming took 4 bases from V and 8 from J, leaving 13 bases between them. Germline V gives CDR1 KGHDR, CDR2 SFDVKD. The chain's CDR3 is CATSEYRDFGYTF. The CDR3 nucleotides read TGTGCCACCAGTGAGTACAGGGATTTCGGCTACACCTTC.

The chain has TRBV5-6 and TRBJ1-2; 7 bases align to TRBD1. The CDR3 is 12 amino acids. V gave up 3 bases and J gave up 8 bases; unmatched junction bases: 4. The germline gives CDR1 SGHDT, CDR2 YYEEEE. This chain's CDR3 is CASSSTGRGYTF. In DNA form, the CDR3 reads TGTGCCAGCAGCTCGACAGGGAGAGGCTACACCTTC.

The rearrangement joins TRBV11-2 to TRBJ1-3; no reliable D call. Germline V gene data show CDR1 as SGHAT and CDR2 as FQNNGV. The CDR3 has 16 residues. Trimming took 4 bases from V and 2 from J, leaving 15 bases between them. The CDR3 reads CASSSPTGRAGNTIYF. The CDR3 nucleotides are TGTGCCAGCAGCTCCCCCACGGGGAGGGCTGGAAACACCATATATTTT. Filled out from reference TRBV11-2 and TRBJ1-3, the complete variable domain reads EAGVAQSPRYKIIEKRQSVAFWCNPISGHATLYWYQQILGQGPKLLIQFQNNGVVDDSQLPKDRFSAERLKGVDSTLKIQPAKLEDSAVYLCASSSPTGRAGNTIYFGEGSWLTVV.

The rearrangement joins TRBV6-5 to TRBJ1-5; a weak D match, TRBD1 (5 bases). The CDR3 length is 15 residues. V was cut by 6 bases and J by 1 base, with 13 bases left in between. Germline V gene data show CDR1 as MNHEY and CDR2 as SVGAGI. This chain's CDR3 is CASRQDIASNQPQHF. In DNA, the CDR3 is TGTGCCAGCAGGCAGGACATAGCAAGCAATCAGCCCCAGCATTTT.

This chain joins TRBV6-5 and TRBJ2-6; unclear D gene. CDR1 and CDR2 (germline): MNHEY, SVGAGI. V shed 6 bases and J shed 1 base, with 10 bases lying between them. The CDR3 contains 15 residues. Here the CDR3 DNA reads TGTGCCAGCAGCGCGGCACGATCTGGGGCCAACGTCCTGACTTTC. This encodes CASSAARSGANVLTF.

In DNA form, the CDR3 reads TGTGCCAGCAGCAACAGCCTCGGCAGGGGGCCGGGATCTGGAAACACCATATATTTT. Translating it yields CASSNSLGRGPGSGNTIYF. V is TRBV6-2 or TRBV6-3 and J is TRBJ1-3, with 8 nucleotides matching TRBD1. V was clipped by 6 bases and J by 1 base; unmatched bases: 17. The length of the CDR3 is 19 residues. In germline, CDR1 is MNHEY, CDR2 SVGEGT.

V and J are TRBV9 and TRBJ2-2; D ambiguous. This CDR3 comprises 14 residues. Germline V gives CDR1 SGDLS, CDR2 YYNGEE. Trimming removed 3 bases at V and 6 bases at J, with 12 bases between. The CDR3 is CASSALTEAGELFF. In nucleotides, the CDR3 is TGTGCCAGCAGCGCCCTGACTGAGGCCGGGGAGCTGTTTTTT.

V usage is TRBV28 and J usage is TRBJ2-3; 8 nucleotides align to TRBD1. Germline values: CDR1 MDHEN, CDR2 SYDVKM. V was pared by 1 base and J by 3 bases, with 6 bases of the junction left unmatched. The length of the CDR3 is 16 residues. The CDR3 protein is CASSLYGRGLTDTQYF. CDR3 nucleotide sequence: TGTGCCAGCAGTTTATACGGCAGGGGGCTGACAGATACGCAGTATTTT.

The chain couples TRBV5-1 to TRBJ1-6, with D perhaps matching TRBD1 (5 bases). The V gene lost 0 bases and the J gene lost 8 bases, with 12 bases spanning the gap. The CDR3 is 15 residues long. CDR1 is SGHRS, CDR2 YFSETQ, per germline. The DNA of the CDR3 is TGCGCCAGCAGCTTGGGGGGCGAGATTGATTCACCCCTCCACTTT. It translates to CASSLGGEIDSPLHF.

This clone was recorded a few times. Mismatch with germline at one junction end may stem from a read error. The J gene is TRBJ2-4, the V gene TRBV4-2, with D maybe TRBD2 (6 bases). The CDR3 is 13 amino acids. CDR1 is LGHNA and CDR2 is YNFKEQ in the germline V gene. As DNA, the CDR3 is TGTGCCAGCAGCCAAGATTTGGCTAGCGAAGGACACTTC. It is translated as CASSQDLASEGHF.

The chain combines TRBV2 with TRBJ2-2, with TRBD1 matching over 9 bases. This CDR3 is 15 amino acids long. Germline CDR1 and CDR2: SNHLY and FYNNEI. V trimming: 6 bases; J trimming: 3 bases; junction bases outside the gene matches: 5. CDR3 sequence (DNA): TGTGCCAGCAGGGGCGGGACAGGGCACACCGGGGAGCTGTTTTTT. As protein: CASRGGTGHTGELFF.

A few counts support this clone. The genes are TRBV7-2 and TRBJ1-1; 8 nucleotides align to TRBD1. Germline loops: CDR1 SGHTA, CDR2 FQGNSA. The CDR3 runs 15 residues. With V trimmed by 5 bases and J by 3 bases, 8 bases remained unmatched. In DNA form, the CDR3 reads TGTGCCAGCAGCGACCGGGACAGGATAGACACTGAAGCTTTCTTT. Translated, it gives CASSDRDRIDTEAFF.

A single count supports this clone. The chain couples TRBV3-1 (or the pseudogene TRBV3-2) to TRBJ2-5, with 8 bases matching TRBD1. Germline V lookup: CDR1 LGHDT, CDR2 YNNKEL (reference sequence). The V and J ends lost 3 bases and 4 bases, in that order; junction bases with no gene match: 4. The CDR3 covers 14 residues. CDR3 sequence reads: CASSHQQGGETQYF. CDR3 nucleotide sequence: TGTGCCAGCAGCCACCAACAGGGGGGAGAGACCCAGTACTTC.

The rearrangement uses TRBV5-1 and TRBJ2-1, with 8 bases fitting TRBD1. The length of the CDR3 is 15 residues. The V and J ends lost 2 bases and 4 bases, in that order; junction bases with no gene match: 5. From germline, CDR1 is SGHRS and CDR2 YFSETQ. The CDR3, as DNA: TGCGCCAGCAGCTTCGAGGACAGGGCTTACAATGAGCAGTTCTTC. Translation gives CASSFEDRAYNEQFF.

The sample holds a few counts of this clone. The gene calls are TRBV5-1 and TRBJ1-2; 7 bases match TRBD1. J was trimmed by 2 bases and V by 0 bases; bases with no gene match: 4. Germline CDR1 reads SGHRS; CDR2 reads YFSETQ. The CDR3 is made up of 15 amino acids. The chain's CDR3 is CASSLGTGANYGYTF. The CDR3 nucleotides are TGCGCCAGCAGCTTGGGCACAGGGGCCAACTATGGCTACACCTTC.

The chain combines TRBV4-3 with TRBJ2-1, with 13 bases lining up with TRBD2. Germline V gives CDR1 LGHNA, CDR2 YSLEER. The CDR3 sequence is 17 residues long. J was trimmed by 5 bases and V by 3 bases; bases with no gene match: 7. The chain's CDR3 is CASSQSVLAGGDNEQFF. The DNA for the CDR3 is TGCGCCAGCAGCCAGTCAGTACTAGCGGGAGGGGACAATGAGCAGTTCTTC.

This rearrangement joins TRBV18 to TRBJ1-1, with TRBD1 matching over 11 bases. V lost 3 bases to trimming and J lost 6 bases; unmatched junction nucleotides: 6. CDR3 size: 15 residues. The germline CDR1 and CDR2 sequences are KGHSH and LQKENI. The CDR3 region is CASSPGQGARSEAFF. The DNA of the CDR3 is TGTGCCAGCTCACCCGGACAGGGGGCGCGGTCTGAAGCTTTCTTT.

The chain combines TRBV2 with TRBJ1-2, with D possibly matching TRBD1 (5 bases). This CDR3 spans 13 amino acids. V lost 3 bases, J lost 2 bases, and 7 bases lay in between. Germline values: CDR1 SNHLY, CDR2 FYNNEI. The CDR3 is CASSEGLNYGYTF. The DNA of the CDR3 is TGTGCCAGCAGTGAGGGGCTAAACTATGGCTACACCTTC.

The V call is TRBV1, the J call TRBJ1-1. TRBV1 is noted as a pseudogene. The CDR3 spans 13 residues. The CDR3 region is CTSSQDRSTEAFF. CDR3 bases: TGCACCAGCAGCCAAGATAGGAGCACTGAAGCTTTCTTT.